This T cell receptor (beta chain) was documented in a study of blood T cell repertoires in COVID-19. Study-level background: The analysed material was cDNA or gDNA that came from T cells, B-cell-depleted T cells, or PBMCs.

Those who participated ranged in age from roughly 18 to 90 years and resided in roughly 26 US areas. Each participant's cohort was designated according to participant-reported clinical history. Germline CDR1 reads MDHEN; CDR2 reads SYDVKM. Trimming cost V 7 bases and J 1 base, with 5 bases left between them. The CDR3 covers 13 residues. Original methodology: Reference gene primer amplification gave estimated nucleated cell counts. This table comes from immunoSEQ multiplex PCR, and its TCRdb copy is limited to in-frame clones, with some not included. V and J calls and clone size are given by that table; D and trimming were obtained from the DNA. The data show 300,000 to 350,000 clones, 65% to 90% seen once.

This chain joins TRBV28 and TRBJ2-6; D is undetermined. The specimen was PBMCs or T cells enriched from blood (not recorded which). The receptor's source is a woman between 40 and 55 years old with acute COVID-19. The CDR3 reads CASTLSGANVLTF. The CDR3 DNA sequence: TGTGCCAGCACCTTATCTGGGGCCAACGTCCTGACTTTC.